This TCR delta chain is drawn from a study of gamma delta lymphoproliferative disorders and STAT genes (dated by TCRdb to 2017 to 2018). Background for the entire study: The LymphoTrack Dx TCRG Assay was used to build gamma-chain libraries from a minimum of 50 ng of genomic DNA. Because no corresponding Invivoscribe delta assay was available, delta-chain libraries were prepared according to the standard operating procedure of the EuroClonality-NGS working group. Within a larger immunophenotypic and STAT-mutation study, TCR gamma and delta CDR3 repertoires were profiled by deep sequencing in Tgammadelta lymphoproliferative disease patients and healthy controls. The TCR-sequenced pilot group comprised about nine Tgammadelta large granular lymphocyte leukemia patients and 2 hepatosplenic T-cell lymphoma patients. To confirm results, a couple of gamma-chain samples and all delta-chain samples were sequenced twice.

Genomic DNA from peripheral blood mononuclear cells isolated from patients and controls was used for TCR sequencing. The median age of the sequenced patients was more than 60 years, and the group included a few males and roughly six females. Patients were recruited at a single hematology unit in Padova, Italy, and were reclassified according to 2017 WHO criteria for T-LGLL or HSTCL. All patient samples were collected while patients were either off therapy or before therapy. The CDR3 sequence holds 17 residues, the cysteine and phenylalanine included. Just the 51-base CDR3 DNA is kept, in frame starting at base 1. CDR1 TSWWSYY and CDR2 QGS are derived from the germline V gene. After removal of 7 bases from V and 0 bases from J, the junction retains 12 bases not matched to a gene. Both library preparation methods relied on multiplex PCR with primers aimed at conserved V and J regions of the TCR genes. The amplicons were purified, pooled and then sequenced on an Illumina MiSeq platform. The authors' analysis ran thus. MiXCR performed V(D)J alignment, clonotype assembly and translation, and VDJtools was used for functionality assessment and CDR3 repertoire analyses. The IMGT definition of CDR3 was applied, and only productive sequences using functional genes were analyzed, with ORF genes and pseudogenes left out. A custom Python script was used to look across all patients and controls for identical amino acid CDR3s belonging to major clonotypes, meaning those with a frequency of >=5%. Clonotype frequencies in patients versus controls were compared with a one-sided non-parametric Wilcoxon test. Public reads were reanalyzed in TCRdb with CATT, and rows carrying the same DNA were merged afterwards. In this record, the V and J calls reflect TCRdb's handling and not the investigators' own analysis. The sample has 130 or so delta-chain clones on record, over 9.5% of them singletons. The ten most abundant clones make up 95% to 99% of the sample.

By its share of the sample, this clone is medium-sized (0.01 to 0.1%). The antigen it recognizes is unknown. This likely traces to a read error, being one base from a far larger clone. At the DNA level, this CDR3 is encoded by other sequences in the same sample as well. General study outcomes and caveats: Major clones in indolent patients were dominated by Vgamma9-JgammaP and Vdelta2-Ddelta3-Jdelta1 rearrangements, whereas symptomatic patients lacked these rearrangements and used less common gene combinations. Leukemic cells were skewed toward terminal effectors, whereas control T cells likely spanned varied maturation stages, a difference potentially limiting comparisons between patients and controls. Almost every major gamma and delta clonotype found in patients was public, meaning shared with at least one healthy donor, with just a couple of gamma clonotypes being private to disease. It was noted by the authors that NGS specificity may be reduced at low frequencies, so confirmation of the public or private nature of leukemic clones is needed. In whole-repertoire clustering, patient gamma repertoires grouped separately from healthy controls, whereas delta repertoires showed no separation between groups.

This sequence uses TRDV1 and TRDJ1; 9 nucleotides in the junction match TRDD3. Sequenced material: blood. This TCR was recovered from a human donor with hepatosplenic T-cell lymphoma. The bases read TGTGCTCTTGCCCTCCCGGGGATACGGGGATACACCGATAAACTCATCTTT. It specifies CALALPGIRGYTDKLIF.